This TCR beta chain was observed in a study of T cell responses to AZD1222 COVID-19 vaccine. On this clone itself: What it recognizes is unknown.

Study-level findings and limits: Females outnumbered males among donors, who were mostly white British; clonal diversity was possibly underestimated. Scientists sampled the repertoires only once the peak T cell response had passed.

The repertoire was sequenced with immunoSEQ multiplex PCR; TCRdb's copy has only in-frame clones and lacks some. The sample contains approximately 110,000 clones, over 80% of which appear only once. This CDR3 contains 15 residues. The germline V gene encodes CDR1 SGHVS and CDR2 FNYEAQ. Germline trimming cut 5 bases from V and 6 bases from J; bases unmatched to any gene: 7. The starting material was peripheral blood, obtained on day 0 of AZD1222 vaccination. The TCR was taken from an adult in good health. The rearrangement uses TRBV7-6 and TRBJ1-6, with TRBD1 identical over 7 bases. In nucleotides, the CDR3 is TGTGCCAGCAGCCAGGGGGAAGCTATTAATTCACCCCTCCACTTT. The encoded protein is CASSQGEAINSPLHF.